This T cell receptor beta chain comes out of a study of blood T cell repertoires in COVID-19. This CDR3 comprises 13 residues. Germline V gene lookup returns CDR1 LNHDA and CDR2 SQIVND (reference sequence). With 5 bases removed from V and 2 bases from J, the gap between germline ends came to 8 bases. Original processing methods: By means of reference gene primer amplification, nucleated cell counts were estimated. Libraries were prepared by immunoSEQ multiplex PCR; TCRdb keeps only in-frame clonotypes and omits some of them. The DNA was the basis for D and trimming; V, J and clone size are from that table. There are roughly 180,000 clones in the sample; 81% occur only once, and around 5.1% lies in the top ten. Individuals aged roughly 18 to 95 years were recruited from 24 US areas. Self-reported history from a screening survey and questionnaire set each donor's cohort.

Source material: PBMCs or T cells enriched from blood (not recorded which). The TCR comes from a woman aged 35 to 49 with acute COVID-19. The chain uses TRBV19 and TRBJ2-3; D not resolved. The CDR3 loop reads CASSWRNTDTQYF. As DNA, the CDR3 is TGTGCCAGTAGTTGGAGAAACACAGATACGCAGTATTTT.